This T cell receptor (beta chain) was captured in a study of molecular identifiers for immune sequencing clone quantification. Using its own MiXCR run on the PCR reads, TCRdb lists one record per CDR3 protein. The table records 90,000 or so distinct CDR3 sequences, around a quarter of them present only once. Trimming pared 0 bases from V and 2 bases from J, leaving 9 bases between. The germline V gene encodes CDR1 LGHNA and CDR2 YSLEER. CDR3 size: 15 residues. Many counts were recorded for this clonotype. The J gene is TRBJ2-3, the V gene TRBV4-3, with no clear D. This sequence originates from a human donor in good health. Some libraries in this study had Jurkat cell RNA spiked in. Sequences were obtained from naive CD8+ T cells from blood, with Jurkat cell RNA spiked in. Subset here: FACS-sorted CD8+CD4-CCR7+CD45RA+ naive T cells. CDR3 amino acids: CASSQDAWTTDTQYF. CDR3 DNA: TGCGCCAGCAGCCAAGACGCGTGGACCACAGATACGCAGTATTTT.